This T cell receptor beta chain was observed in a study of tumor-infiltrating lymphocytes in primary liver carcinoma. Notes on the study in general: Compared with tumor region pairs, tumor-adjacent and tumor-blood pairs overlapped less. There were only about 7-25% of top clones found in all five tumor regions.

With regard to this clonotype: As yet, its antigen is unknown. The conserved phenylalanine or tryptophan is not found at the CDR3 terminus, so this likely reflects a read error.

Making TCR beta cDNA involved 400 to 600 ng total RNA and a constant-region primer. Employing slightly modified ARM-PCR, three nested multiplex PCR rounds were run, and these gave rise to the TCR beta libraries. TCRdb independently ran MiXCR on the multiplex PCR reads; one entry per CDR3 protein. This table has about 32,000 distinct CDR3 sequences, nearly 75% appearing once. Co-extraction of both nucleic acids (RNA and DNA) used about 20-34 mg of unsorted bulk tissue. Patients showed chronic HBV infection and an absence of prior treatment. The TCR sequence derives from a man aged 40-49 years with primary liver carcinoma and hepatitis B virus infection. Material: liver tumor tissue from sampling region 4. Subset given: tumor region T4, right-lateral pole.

CDR3 protein: CASSTRDRGQETQYL. DNA of the CDR3: TGTGCCAGCAGCACCCGGGACAGGGGGCAAGAGACCCAGTACCTC. The rearrangement links TRBV7-9 to TRBJ2-5, with TRBD1 identical over 11 bases. CDR1 is SEHNR and CDR2 is FQNEAQ in the germline V gene (reference sequence). The length of the CDR3 is 15 residues. Germline trimming cut 5 bases from V and 2 bases from J; bases unmatched to any gene: 4.